This T cell receptor (beta chain) stems from a study of blood T cells in healthy people across ages. This clonotype showed up many times. CDR1 and CDR2 from the germline V gene are LGHDT and YNNKEL (reference sequence). This CDR3 comprises 12 residues. Trimming left V 2 bases short and J 7 bases short, with 6 bases between. Together with a sample-barcoded 5' primer, a J-beta primer mix was included in a second PCR lasting about 7 to 11 cycles. MiXCR, run by TCRdb on the 5' RACE reads, gives a single entry per CDR3 protein. This table has just under 900,000 distinct CDR3 sequences, more than 25% appearing once.

The sequence derives from an elderly woman in good health. The V call is TRBV3-1, the J call TRBJ2-1; D unresolved. Material: blood. This CDR3 is CASSQSGNEQFF. CDR3 in DNA: TGTGCCAGCAGCCAATCTGGGAATGAGCAGTTCTTC.